Given below is one T cell receptor beta chain in context. Profiled with immunoSEQ multiplex PCR; TCRdb holds only in-frame clones, not every one. The repertoire holds 150,000 or so clones, with approximately 87% as singletons. The source of the sample is a study of blood T cell repertoires in COVID-19. Study as a whole: PBMCs, B-cell-depleted T cells, or T cells provided the cDNA or gDNA that made up the material.

CDR3 length: 14 residues. This receptor was identified in a woman between 45 and 65 years old who had recovered from COVID-19. This chain links TRBV1 with TRBJ2-1; the table's D gene call, TRBD2, was not cross checked with the DNA. TRBV1 is labeled a pseudogene. Sequencing input: PBMCs or T cells enriched from blood (not recorded which). The DNA for the CDR3 is TGCACCACCCCTCAAGCGGGGGGAGACAATGAGCAGTTCTTC. It translates to CTTPQAGGDNEQFF.